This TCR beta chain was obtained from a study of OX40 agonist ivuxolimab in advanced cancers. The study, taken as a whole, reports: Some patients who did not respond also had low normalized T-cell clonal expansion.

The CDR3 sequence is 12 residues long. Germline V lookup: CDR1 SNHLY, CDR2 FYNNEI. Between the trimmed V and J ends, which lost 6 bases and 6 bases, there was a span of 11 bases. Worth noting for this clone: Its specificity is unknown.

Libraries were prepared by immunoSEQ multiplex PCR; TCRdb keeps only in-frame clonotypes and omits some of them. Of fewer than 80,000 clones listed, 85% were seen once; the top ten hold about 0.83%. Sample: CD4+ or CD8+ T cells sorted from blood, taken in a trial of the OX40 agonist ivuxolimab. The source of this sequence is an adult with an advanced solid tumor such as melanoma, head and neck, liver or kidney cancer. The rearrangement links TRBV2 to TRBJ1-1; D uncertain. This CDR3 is CASSLSGSEAFF. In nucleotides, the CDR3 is TGTGCCAGCAGCCTTTCTGGGTCTGAAGCTTTCTTT.